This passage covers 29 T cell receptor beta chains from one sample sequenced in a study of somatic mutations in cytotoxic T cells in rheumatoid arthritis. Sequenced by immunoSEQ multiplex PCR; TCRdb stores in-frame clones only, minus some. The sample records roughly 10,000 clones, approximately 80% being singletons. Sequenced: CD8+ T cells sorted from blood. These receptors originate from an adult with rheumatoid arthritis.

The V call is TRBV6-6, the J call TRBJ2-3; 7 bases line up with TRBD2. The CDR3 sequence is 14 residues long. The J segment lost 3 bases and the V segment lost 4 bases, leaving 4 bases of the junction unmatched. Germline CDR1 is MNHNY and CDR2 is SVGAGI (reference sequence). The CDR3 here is CASSWGGRTDTQYF. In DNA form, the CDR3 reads TGTGCCAGCAGTTGGGGGGGTAGAACAGATACGCAGTATTTT.

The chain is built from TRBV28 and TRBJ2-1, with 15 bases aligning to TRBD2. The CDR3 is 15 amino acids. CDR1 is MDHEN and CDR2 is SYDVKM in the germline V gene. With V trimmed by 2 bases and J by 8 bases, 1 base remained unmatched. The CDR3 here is CASSLGLAGGHEQFF. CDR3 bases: TGTGCCAGCAGTTTAGGACTAGCGGGGGGGCATGAGCAGTTCTTC.

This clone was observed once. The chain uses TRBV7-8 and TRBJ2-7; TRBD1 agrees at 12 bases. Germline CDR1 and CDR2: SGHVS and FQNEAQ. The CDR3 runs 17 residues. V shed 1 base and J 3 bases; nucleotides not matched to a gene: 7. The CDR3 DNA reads TGTGCCAGCAGCTTAGTCGGTGGGACAGGGGGCGGCTACGAGCAGTACTTC. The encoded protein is CASSLVGGTGGGYEQYF.

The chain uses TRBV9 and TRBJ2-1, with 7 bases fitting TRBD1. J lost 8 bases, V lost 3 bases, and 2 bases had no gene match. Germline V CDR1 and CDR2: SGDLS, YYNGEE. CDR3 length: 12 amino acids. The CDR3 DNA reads TGTGCCAGCAGCGGTGACAGGGATGAGCAGTTCTTC. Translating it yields CASSGDRDEQFF.

Here the CDR3 reads CASSLMVGITYEQYF. CDR3 bases: TGTGCCAGCAGTTTAATGGTCGGCATAACCTACGAGCAGTACTTC. The chain couples TRBV27 to TRBJ2-7; D uncertain. This CDR3 is 15 amino acids long. Germline CDR1 and CDR2: MNHEY and SMNVEV (reference sequence). The ends were cut back, 2 bases at V and 2 bases at J, with 13 bases in the middle.

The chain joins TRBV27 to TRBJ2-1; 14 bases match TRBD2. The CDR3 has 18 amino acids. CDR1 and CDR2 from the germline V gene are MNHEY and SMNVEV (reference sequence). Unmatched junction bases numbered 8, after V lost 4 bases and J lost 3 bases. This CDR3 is CASSSYGTSGGDYNEQFF. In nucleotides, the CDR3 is TGTGCCAGCAGTTCGTACGGGACTAGCGGGGGAGACTACAATGAGCAGTTCTTC.

CDR3 in amino acids: CASSLDPSSTDTQYF. The CDR3 coding sequence is TGTGCCAGCAGCTTAGATCCCTCGAGCACAGATACGCAGTATTTT. V is TRBV7-2 and J is TRBJ2-3; D is unresolved. V dropped 1 base and J dropped 0 bases, with 8 bases sitting between them. CDR1 is SGHTA and CDR2 is FQGNSA in the germline V gene. This CDR3 has 15 residues.

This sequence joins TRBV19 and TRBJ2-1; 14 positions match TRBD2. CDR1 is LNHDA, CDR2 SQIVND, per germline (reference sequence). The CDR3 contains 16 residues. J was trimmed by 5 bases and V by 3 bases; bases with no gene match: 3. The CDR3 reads CASSMTSGGVNNEQFF. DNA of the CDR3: TGTGCCAGTAGTATGACTAGCGGGGGGGTGAACAATGAGCAGTTCTTC. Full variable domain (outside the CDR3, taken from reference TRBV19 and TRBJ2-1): DGGITQSPKYLFRKEGQNVTLSCEQNLNHDAMYWYRQDPGQGLRLIYYSQIVNDFQKGDIAEGYSVSREKKESFPLTVTSAQKNPTAFYLCASSMTSGGVNNEQFFGPGTRLTVL.

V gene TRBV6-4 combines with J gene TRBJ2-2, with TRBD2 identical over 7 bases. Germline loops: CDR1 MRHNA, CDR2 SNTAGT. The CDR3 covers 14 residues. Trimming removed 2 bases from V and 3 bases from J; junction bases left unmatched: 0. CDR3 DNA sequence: TGTGCCAGCAGTGACGGGGGGGACACCGGGGAGCTGTTTTTT. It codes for CASSDGGDTGELFF.

The CDR3 DNA reads as TGTGCCAGCAGCTTAGGCCCAAGGTCTAGTCGGGGGCCCGGCTATGGCTACACCTTC. It encodes CASSLGPRSSRGPGYGYTF. V is TRBV7-9 and J is TRBJ1-2; D is possibly TRBD1 (6 bases). Germline V lookup: CDR1 SEHNR, CDR2 FQNEAQ (reference sequence). The CDR3 runs 19 residues. Trimming took 1 base from V and 4 from J, leaving 25 bases between them.

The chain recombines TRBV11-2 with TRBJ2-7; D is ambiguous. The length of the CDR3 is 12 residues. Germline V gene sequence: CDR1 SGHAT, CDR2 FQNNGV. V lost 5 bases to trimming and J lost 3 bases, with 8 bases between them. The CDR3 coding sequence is TGTGCCAGCAGCCTAGGGTTCTACGAGCAGTACTTC. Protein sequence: CASSLGFYEQYF.

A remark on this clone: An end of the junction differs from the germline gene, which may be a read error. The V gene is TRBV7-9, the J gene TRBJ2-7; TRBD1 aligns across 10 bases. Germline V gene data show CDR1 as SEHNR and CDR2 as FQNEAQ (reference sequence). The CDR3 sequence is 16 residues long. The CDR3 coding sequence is TGTGTCAGCAGCTTAGCGGGACAGGGGCTCTCCTACGAGCAGTACTTC. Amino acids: CVSSLAGQGLSYEQYF.

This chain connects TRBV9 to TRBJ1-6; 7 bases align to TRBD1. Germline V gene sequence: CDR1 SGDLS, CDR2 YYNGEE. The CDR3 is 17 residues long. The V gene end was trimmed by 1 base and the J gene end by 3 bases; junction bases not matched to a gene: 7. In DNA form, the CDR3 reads TGTGCCAGCAGCGTATCCGGAACAGGGGTCTATAATTCACCCCTCCACTTT. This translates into CASSVSGTGVYNSPLHF.

CDR3 nucleotide sequence: TGTGCCAGCAGCCAAATAGCAGAGGGCGAGGGAATGAACACTGAAGCTTTCTTT. This sequence encodes CASSQIAEGEGMNTEAFF. The V call is TRBV16, the J call TRBJ1-1; D call uncertain. The CDR3 contains 18 residues. V lost 2 bases, J lost 0 bases, and 19 bases lay in between. Germline V gene sequence: CDR1 KGHSY, CDR2 FQNENV.

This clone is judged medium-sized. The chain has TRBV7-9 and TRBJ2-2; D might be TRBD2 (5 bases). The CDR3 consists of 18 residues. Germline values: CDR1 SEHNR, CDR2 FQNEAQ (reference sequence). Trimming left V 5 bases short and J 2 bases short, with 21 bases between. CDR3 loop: CASSPPGYGLFNTGELFF. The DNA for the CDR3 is TGTGCCAGCAGCCCACCCGGATACGGACTTTTTAACACCGGGGAGCTGTTTTTT.

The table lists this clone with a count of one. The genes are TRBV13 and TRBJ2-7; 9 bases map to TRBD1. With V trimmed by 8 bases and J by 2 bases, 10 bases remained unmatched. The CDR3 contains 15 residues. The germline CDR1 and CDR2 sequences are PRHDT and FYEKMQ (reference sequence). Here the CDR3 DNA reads TGTGCCAGCGCAACCGGGACAGGGACACCCTACGAGCAGTACTTC. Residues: CASATGTGTPYEQYF.

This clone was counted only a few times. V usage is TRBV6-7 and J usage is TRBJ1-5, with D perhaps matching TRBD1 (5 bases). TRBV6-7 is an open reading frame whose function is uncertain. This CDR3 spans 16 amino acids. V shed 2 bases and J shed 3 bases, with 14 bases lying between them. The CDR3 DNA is TGTGCCAGCAGTTACATCCCGGGACGGAACAATCAGCCCCAGCATTTT. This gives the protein CASSYIPGRNNQPQHF.

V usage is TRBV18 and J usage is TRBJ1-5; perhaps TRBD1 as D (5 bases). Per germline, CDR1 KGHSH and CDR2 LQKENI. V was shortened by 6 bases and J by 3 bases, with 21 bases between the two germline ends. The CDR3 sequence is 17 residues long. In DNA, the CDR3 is TGTGCCAGCTCGTGGGGGTCCGGCCCGTCCCCCAATCAGCCCCAGCATTTT. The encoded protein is CASSWGSGPSPNQPQHF.

The DNA for the CDR3 is TGTGCCTGGGGCCCAGGGACAGGGGCAGGGTACGAGCAGTACTTC. Translated: CAWGPGTGAGYEQYF. The genes are TRBV30 and TRBJ2-7, with TRBD1 identical over 10 bases. Germline CDR1 and CDR2: GTSNPN and SVGIG (reference sequence). The V gene end was trimmed by 5 bases and the J gene end by 4 bases; junction bases not matched to a gene: 11. This CDR3 contains 15 residues.

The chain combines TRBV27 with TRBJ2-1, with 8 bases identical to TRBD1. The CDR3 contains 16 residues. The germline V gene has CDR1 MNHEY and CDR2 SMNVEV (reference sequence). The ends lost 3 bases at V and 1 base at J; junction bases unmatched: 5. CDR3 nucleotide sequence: TGTGCCAGCAGTTTTCACGACAGGGGTTCCTACAATGAGCAGTTCTTC. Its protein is CASSFHDRGSYNEQFF.

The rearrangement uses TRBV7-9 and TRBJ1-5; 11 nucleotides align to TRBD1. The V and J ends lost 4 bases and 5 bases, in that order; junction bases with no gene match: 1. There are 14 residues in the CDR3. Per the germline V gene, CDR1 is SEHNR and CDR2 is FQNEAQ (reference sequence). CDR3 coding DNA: TGTGCCAGCAGCTCGGGACAGGGGGATCAGCCCCAGCATTTT. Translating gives CASSSGQGDQPQHF.

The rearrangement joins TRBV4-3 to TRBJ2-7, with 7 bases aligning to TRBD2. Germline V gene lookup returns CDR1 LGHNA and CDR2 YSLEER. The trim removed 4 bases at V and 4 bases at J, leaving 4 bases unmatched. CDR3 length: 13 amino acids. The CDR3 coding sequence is TGCGCCAGCAGCCCCAGGGAGGGGTACGAGCAGTACTTC. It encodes CASSPREGYEQYF.

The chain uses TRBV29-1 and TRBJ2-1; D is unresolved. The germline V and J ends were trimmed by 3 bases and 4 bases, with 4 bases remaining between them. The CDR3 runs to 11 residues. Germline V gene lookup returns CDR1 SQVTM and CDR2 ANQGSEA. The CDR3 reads CSVDRYNEQFF. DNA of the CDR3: TGCAGCGTTGACAGGTACAATGAGCAGTTCTTC.

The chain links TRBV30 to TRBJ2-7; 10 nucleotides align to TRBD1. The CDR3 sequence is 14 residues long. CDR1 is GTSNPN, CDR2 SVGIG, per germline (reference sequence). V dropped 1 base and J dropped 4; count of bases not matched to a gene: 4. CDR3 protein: CAWSAGTGAYEQYF. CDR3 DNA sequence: TGTGCCTGGAGTGCCGGGACAGGGGCATACGAGCAGTACTTC.

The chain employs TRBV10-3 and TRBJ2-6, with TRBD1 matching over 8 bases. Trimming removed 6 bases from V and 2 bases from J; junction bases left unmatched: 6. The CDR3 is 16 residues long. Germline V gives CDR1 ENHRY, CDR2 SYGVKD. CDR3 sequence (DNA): TGTGCCATCAGGGAAGCAGGGGGCACTGGGGCCAACGTCCTGACTTTC. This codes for CAIREAGGTGANVLTF.

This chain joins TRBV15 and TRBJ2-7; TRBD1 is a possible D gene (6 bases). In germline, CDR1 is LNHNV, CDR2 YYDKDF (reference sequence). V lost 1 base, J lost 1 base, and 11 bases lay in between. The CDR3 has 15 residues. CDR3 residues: CATSRGTGPSYEQYF. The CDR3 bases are TGTGCCACCAGCAGAGGCACAGGGCCGTCCTACGAGCAGTACTTC.

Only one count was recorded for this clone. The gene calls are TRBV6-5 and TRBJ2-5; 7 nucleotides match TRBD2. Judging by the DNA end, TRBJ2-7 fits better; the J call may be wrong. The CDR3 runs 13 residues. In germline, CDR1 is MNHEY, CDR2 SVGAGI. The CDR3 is CASSYGGVGEQYF. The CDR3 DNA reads TGTGCCAGCAGTTACGGGGGGGTAGGCGAGCAGTACTTC.

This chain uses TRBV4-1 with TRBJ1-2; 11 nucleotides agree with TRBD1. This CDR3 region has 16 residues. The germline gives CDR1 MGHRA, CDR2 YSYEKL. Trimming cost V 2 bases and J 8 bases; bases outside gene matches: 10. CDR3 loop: CASSQLKGQGAEGYTF. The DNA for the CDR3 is TGCGCCAGCAGCCAACTCAAAGGACAGGGGGCCGAAGGCTACACCTTC.

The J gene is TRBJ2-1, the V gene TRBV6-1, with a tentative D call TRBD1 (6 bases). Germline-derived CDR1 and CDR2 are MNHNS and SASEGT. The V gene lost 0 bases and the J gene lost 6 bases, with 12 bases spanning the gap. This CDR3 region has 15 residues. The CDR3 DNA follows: TGTGCCAGCAGTGAAGCGCTGGACAGTGCCAATGAGCAGTTCTTC. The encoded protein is CASSEALDSANEQFF.